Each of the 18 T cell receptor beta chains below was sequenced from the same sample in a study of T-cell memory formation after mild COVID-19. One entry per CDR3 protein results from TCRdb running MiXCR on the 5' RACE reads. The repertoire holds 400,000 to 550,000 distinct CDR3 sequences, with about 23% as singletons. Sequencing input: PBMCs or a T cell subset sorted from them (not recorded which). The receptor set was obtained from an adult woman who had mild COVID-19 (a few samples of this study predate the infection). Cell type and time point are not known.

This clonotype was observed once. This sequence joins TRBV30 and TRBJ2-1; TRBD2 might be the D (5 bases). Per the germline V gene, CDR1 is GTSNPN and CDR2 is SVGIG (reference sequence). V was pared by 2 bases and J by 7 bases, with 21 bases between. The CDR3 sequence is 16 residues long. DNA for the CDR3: TGTGCCTGGAGTCCACCCTGGGCGTTAAGGGAGAATGAGCAGTTCTTC. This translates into CAWSPPWALRENEQFF.

The CDR3 DNA follows: TGTGCCAGCAGCAAAGCTAGCGGGGGGGACTATGAGCAGTTCTTC. It encodes CASSKASGGDYEQFF. This sequence joins TRBV21-1 and TRBJ2-1; the D segment call TRBD2 is taken from the table without a DNA check. TRBV21-1 is flagged as a pseudogene. This CDR3 spans 15 amino acids.

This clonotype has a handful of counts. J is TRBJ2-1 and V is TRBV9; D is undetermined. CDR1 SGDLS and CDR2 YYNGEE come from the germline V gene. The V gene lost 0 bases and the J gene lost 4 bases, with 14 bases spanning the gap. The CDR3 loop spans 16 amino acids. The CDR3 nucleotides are TGTGCCAGCAGCGTAGGTTGGCAGCCAACTTACAATGAGCAGTTCTTC. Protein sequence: CASSVGWQPTYNEQFF.

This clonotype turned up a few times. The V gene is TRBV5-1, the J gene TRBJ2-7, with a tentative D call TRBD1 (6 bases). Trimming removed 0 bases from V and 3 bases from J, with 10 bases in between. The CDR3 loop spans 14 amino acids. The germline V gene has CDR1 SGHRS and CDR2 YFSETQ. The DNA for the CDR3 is TGCGCCAGCAGCTTGGCAGGGGACCTCTACGAGCAGTACTTC. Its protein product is CASSLAGDLYEQYF.

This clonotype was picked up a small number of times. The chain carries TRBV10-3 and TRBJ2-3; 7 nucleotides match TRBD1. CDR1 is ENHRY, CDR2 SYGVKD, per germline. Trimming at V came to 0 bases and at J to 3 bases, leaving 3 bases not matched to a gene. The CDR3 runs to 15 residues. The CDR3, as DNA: TGTGCCATCAGTGAGTCGGGACAGTCAACAGATACGCAGTATTTT. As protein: CAISESGQSTDTQYF.

The CDR3 protein is CASSLTAAQETQYF. The CDR3 coding sequence is TGCGCCAGCAGCTTGACAGCGGCTCAAGAGACCCAGTACTTC. This chain uses TRBV5-1 with TRBJ2-5, with a tentative D call TRBD2 (5 bases). The germline V gene has CDR1 SGHRS and CDR2 YFSETQ. The CDR3 loop spans 14 amino acids. The V gene lost 1 base and the J gene lost 2 bases, with 9 bases spanning the gap. The full variable domain, with the rest looked up from reference TRBV5-1 and TRBJ2-5, is KAGVTQTPRYLIKTRGQQVTLSCSPISGHRSVSWYQQTPGQGLQFLFEYFSETQRNKGNFPGRFSGRQFSNSRSEMNVSTLELGDSALYLCASSLTAAQETQYFGPGTRLLVL.

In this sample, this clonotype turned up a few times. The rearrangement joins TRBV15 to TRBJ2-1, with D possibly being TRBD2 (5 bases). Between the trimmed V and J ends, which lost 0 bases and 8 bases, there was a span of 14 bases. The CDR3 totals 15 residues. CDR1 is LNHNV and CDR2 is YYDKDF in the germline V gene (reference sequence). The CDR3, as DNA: TGTGCCACCAGCAGAGAGAGCCCGGGGATAGATGAGCAGTTCTTC. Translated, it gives CATSRESPGIDEQFF.

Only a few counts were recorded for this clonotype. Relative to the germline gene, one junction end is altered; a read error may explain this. CDR3 coding DNA: TGTGCTAGCAGCCCCCGGCAGGGCGGGGAGCTGTTTTTT. Translated, it gives CASSPRQGGELFF. V is TRBV7-7 and J is TRBJ2-2; D is possibly TRBD1 (5 bases). The CDR3 extends over 13 amino acids. Per the germline V gene, CDR1 is SSHAT and CDR2 is FNYEAQ (reference sequence).

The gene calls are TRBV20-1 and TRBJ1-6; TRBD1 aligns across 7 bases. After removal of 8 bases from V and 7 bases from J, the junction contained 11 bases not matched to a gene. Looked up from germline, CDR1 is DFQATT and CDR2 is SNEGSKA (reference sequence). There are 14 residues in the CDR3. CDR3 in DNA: TGCAGTCCGGCCCCCGGGACAGACAATTCACCCCTCCACTTT. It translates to CSPAPGTDNSPLHF.

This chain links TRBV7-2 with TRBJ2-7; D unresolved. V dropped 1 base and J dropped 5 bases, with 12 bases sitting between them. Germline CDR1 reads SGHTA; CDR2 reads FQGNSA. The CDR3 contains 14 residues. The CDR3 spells CASSLEYGLDEQYF. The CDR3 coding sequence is TGTGCCAGCAGCTTAGAGTACGGGCTCGACGAGCAGTACTTC. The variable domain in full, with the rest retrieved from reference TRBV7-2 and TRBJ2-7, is GAGVSQSPSNKVTEKGKDVELRCDPISGHTALYWYRQSLGQGLEFLIYFQGNSAPDKSGLPSDRFSAERTGGSVSTLTIQRTQQEDSAVYLCASSLEYGLDEQYFGPGTRLTVT.

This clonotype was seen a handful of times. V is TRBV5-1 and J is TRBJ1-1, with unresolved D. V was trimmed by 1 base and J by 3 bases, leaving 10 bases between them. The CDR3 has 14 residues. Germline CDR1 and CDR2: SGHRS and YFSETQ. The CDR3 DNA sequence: TGCGCCAGCAGCTTGTGGAGGGATGACACTGAAGCTTTCTTT. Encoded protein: CASSLWRDDTEAFF.

CDR3 coding DNA: TGTGCCAGCAGCCAGGGACTAGCGGGTCCTCTTAACACCGGGGAGCTGTTTTTT. Translating gives CASSQGLAGPLNTGELFF. The chain joins TRBV21-1 to TRBJ2-2; no DNA check was done on the table's D call, TRBD2. TRBV21-1 is shown as a pseudogene. CDR3 length equals 18 residues.

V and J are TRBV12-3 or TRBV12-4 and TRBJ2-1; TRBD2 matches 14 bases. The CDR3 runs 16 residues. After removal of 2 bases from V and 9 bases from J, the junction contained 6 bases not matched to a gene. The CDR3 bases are TGTGCCAGCAGTTTAAGGGGACTAGCGGGAGTGCCTGAGCAGTTCTTC. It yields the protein CASSLRGLAGVPEQFF.

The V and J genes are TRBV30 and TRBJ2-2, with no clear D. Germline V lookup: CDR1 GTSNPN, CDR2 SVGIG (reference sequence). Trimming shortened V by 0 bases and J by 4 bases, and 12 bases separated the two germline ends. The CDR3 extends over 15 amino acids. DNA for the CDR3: TGTGCCTGGAGTGTAAACGCAGTGACCACCGGGGAGCTGTTTTTT. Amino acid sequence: CAWSVNAVTTGELFF. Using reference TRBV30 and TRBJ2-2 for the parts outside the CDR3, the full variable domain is SQTIHQWPATLVQPVGSPLSLECTVEGTSNPNLYWYRQAAGRGLQLLFYSVGIGQISSEVPQNLSASRPQDRQFILSSKKLLLSDSGFYLCAWSVNAVTTGELFFGEGSRLTVL.

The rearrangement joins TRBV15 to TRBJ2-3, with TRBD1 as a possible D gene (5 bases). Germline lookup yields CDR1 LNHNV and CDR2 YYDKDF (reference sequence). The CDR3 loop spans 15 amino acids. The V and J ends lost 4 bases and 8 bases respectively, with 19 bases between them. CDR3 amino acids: CATSMQGMPSGTQYF. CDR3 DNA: TGTGCCACCAGCATGCAGGGTATGCCCAGTGGTACGCAGTATTTT.

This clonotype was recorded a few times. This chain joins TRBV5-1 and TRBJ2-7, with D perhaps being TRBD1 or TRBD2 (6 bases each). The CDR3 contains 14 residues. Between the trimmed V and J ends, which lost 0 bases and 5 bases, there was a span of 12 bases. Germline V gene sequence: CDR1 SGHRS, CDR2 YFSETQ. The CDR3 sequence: CASSLVGGTNEQYF. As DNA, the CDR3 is TGCGCCAGCAGCTTGGTAGGGGGGACCAACGAGCAGTACTTC.

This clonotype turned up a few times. The CDR3 region is CSAISLSGASYEQYF. The CDR3 DNA follows: TGCAGTGCTATCTCGCTTAGCGGGGCCTCCTACGAGCAGTACTTC. The rearrangement uses TRBV20-1 and TRBJ2-7, with 8 bases fitting TRBD2. Germline V gene lookup returns CDR1 DFQATT and CDR2 SNEGSKA (reference sequence). With V trimmed by 4 bases and J by 0 bases, 8 bases remained unmatched. The CDR3 contains 15 residues.

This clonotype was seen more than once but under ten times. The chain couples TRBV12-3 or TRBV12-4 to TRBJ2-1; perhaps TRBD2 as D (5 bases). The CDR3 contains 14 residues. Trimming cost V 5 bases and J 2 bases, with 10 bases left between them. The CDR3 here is CASSEDLTYNEQFF. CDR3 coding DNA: TGTGCCAGCAGTGAGGACTTAACCTACAATGAGCAGTTCTTC.